These 14 T cell receptor beta chains came from one sample sequenced in a study of T cell responses to AZD1222 COVID-19 vaccine. Using immunoSEQ multiplex PCR, the repertoire was profiled, and TCRdb retains in-frame clones only, with some absent. The table lists under 150,000 clones, more than 85% of them singletons. The specimen was peripheral blood, collected on day 0 of AZD1222 vaccination. These receptors all stem from an adult in good health.

J is TRBJ2-7 and V is TRBV5-4; TRBD2 matches 10 bases. The ends lost 1 base at V and 2 bases at J; junction bases unmatched: 0. The CDR3 spans 14 residues. The V gene's germline CDR1 is SGHNT and CDR2 YYREEE (reference sequence). The CDR3 reads CASSLLAGAYEQYF. CDR3 nucleotides: TGTGCCAGCAGCTTGCTAGCGGGAGCCTACGAGCAGTACTTC.

CDR3 bases: TGTGCCAGCAGTCGTGGCACCGCTAGCGGGGTCACCGGGGAGCTGTTTTTT. It specifies CASSRGTASGVTGELFF. This sequence joins TRBV6-6 and TRBJ2-2, with 9 bases matching TRBD2. The CDR3 runs to 17 residues. Germline CDR1 MNHNY, CDR2 SVGAGI (reference sequence). The ends lost 5 bases at V and 4 bases at J; junction bases unmatched: 11.

This clone was seen just once. The genes are TRBV3-1 (or the pseudogene TRBV3-2) and TRBJ1-1; possible D gene TRBD1, 6 bases. The CDR3 has 16 amino acids. V gave up 0 bases and J gave up 3 bases, with 14 bases separating them. Germline CDR1 reads LGHDT; CDR2 reads YNNKEL (reference sequence). DNA for the CDR3: TGTGCCAGCAGCCAAGATGATGGGGGCTGGGACACTGAAGCTTTCTTT. Protein: CASSQDDGGWDTEAFF.

This clone occurred a few times. The sample contains more than one DNA sequence encoding this CDR3. The rearrangement links TRBV30 to TRBJ1-1; D is perhaps TRBD1 (6 bases). The ends were cut back, 0 bases at V and 4 bases at J, with 12 bases in the middle. CDR3 length equals 14 residues. Looked up from germline, CDR1 is GTSNPN and CDR2 is SVGIG (reference sequence). CDR3 residues: CAWSVGGGGTEAFF. The CDR3 nucleotides are TGTGCCTGGAGTGTTGGCGGGGGCGGCACTGAAGCTTTCTTT.

The V and J genes are TRBV19 and TRBJ2-3; 8 bases are shared with TRBD2. CDR3 size: 16 residues. Looked up from germline, CDR1 is LNHDA and CDR2 is SQIVND (reference sequence). V shed 3 bases, J shed 0 bases, and the junction held 5 bases outside the gene matches. CDR3 sequence: CASSIPRGGSTDTQYF. The CDR3 DNA is TGTGCCAGTAGTATCCCCCGCGGGGGGAGCACAGATACGCAGTATTTT.

This clone was counted a single time. The chain has TRBV19 and TRBJ1-5, with 7 bases lining up with TRBD1. The CDR3 is 17 residues long. V lost 3 bases, J lost 2 bases, and 10 bases stayed unmatched. Germline CDR1 is LNHDA and CDR2 is SQIVND (reference sequence). The CDR3 sequence: CASSMTRQGSGNQPQHF. The CDR3 DNA reads as TGTGCCAGTAGTATGACCCGACAGGGTTCGGGCAATCAGCCCCAGCATTTT.

The V and J genes are TRBV5-5 and TRBJ2-7; 8 bases agree with TRBD2. V was pared by 0 bases and J by 0 bases, with 5 bases of the junction left unmatched. This CDR3 comprises 16 residues. CDR1 and CDR2 (germline): SGHKS, YYEKEE (reference sequence). The chain's CDR3 is CASSLAGGVSSYEQYF. The CDR3 coding sequence is TGTGCCAGCAGCTTGGCCGGGGGGGTGAGCTCCTACGAGCAGTACTTC.

The rearrangement joins TRBV10-2 to TRBJ1-6; D may be TRBD1 (5 bases). This CDR3 has 15 amino acids. CDR1 and CDR2 (germline): WSHSY, SAAADI. Trimming removed 0 bases at V and 11 bases at J, with 14 bases between. The CDR3 here is CASSESARGLTPLHF. CDR3 coding DNA: TGCGCCAGCAGTGAGTCGGCGAGGGGATTGACACCCCTCCACTTT.

The CDR3 reads CASSLDTPESETQYF. As DNA, the CDR3 is TGCGCCAGCAGCTTGGACACCCCTGAATCAGAGACCCAGTACTTC. The chain has TRBV5-1 and TRBJ2-5; D uncertain. Germline V lookup: CDR1 SGHRS, CDR2 YFSETQ. Trimming left V 0 bases short and J 4 bases short, with 13 bases between. The CDR3 has 15 amino acids. The variable domain in full, with the rest retrieved from reference TRBV5-1 and TRBJ2-5, is KAGVTQTPRYLIKTRGQQVTLSCSPISGHRSVSWYQQTPGQGLQFLFEYFSETQRNKGNFPGRFSGRQFSNSRSEMNVSTLELGDSALYLCASSLDTPESETQYFGPGTRLLVL.

The rearrangement joins TRBV28 to TRBJ1-2; 7 bases are a match to TRBD1. Germline V gives CDR1 MDHEN, CDR2 SYDVKM. Trimming took 5 bases from V and 2 from J; bases not matched to a gene: 17. The CDR3 is made up of 18 amino acids. The CDR3 sequence: CASSKPGQIGIKNYGYTF. The CDR3 DNA follows: TGTGCCAGCAGTAAACCGGGACAGATAGGTATCAAAAACTATGGCTACACCTTC.

The V and J genes are TRBV30 and TRBJ1-1, with D unclear. The germline V and J ends were trimmed by 5 bases and 4 bases, with 11 bases remaining between them. Germline V lookup: CDR1 GTSNPN, CDR2 SVGIG (reference sequence). There are 12 residues in the CDR3. Written as DNA, the CDR3 is TGTGCCTGGGCTACAAGCCGCACTGAAGCTTTCTTT. It is translated as CAWATSRTEAFF.

This clone was picked up a small number of times. The chain is built from TRBV7-8 and TRBJ2-7; 9 bases map to TRBD2. Germline V gives CDR1 SGHVS, CDR2 FQNEAQ. With V trimmed by 5 bases and J by 0 bases, 5 bases remained unmatched. The CDR3 covers 15 residues. Written as DNA, the CDR3 is TGTGCCAGCAGCCCCTCTAGCGGGGTCTCCTACGAGCAGTACTTC. This encodes CASSPSSGVSYEQYF.

This sequence joins TRBV6-5 and TRBJ2-7; D is perhaps TRBD1 or TRBD2 (6 bases each). Trimming shortened V by 2 bases and J by 6 bases, and 14 bases separated the two germline ends. From germline, CDR1 is MNHEY and CDR2 SVGAGI. The CDR3 spans 14 residues. This CDR3 is CASSYVRGAGEQYF. The CDR3 coding sequence is TGTGCCAGCAGTTACGTTAGGGGGGCCGGCGAGCAGTACTTC.

This chain joins TRBV11-2 and TRBJ1-2; D gene ambiguous. Trimming took off 1 base at V and 4 bases at J, with 7 bases between the two ends. This CDR3 region has 13 residues. The germline gives CDR1 SGHAT, CDR2 FQNNGV. In DNA, the CDR3 is TGTGCCAGCAGCTTAGGAGGTTCCTATGGCTACACCTTC. It codes for CASSLGGSYGYTF.